These 12 T cell receptor beta chains originate from one sample sequenced in a study of T cells in tuberculosis listed by TCRdb under 2018. The meaning of the sample's time point label: new active TB diagnosis, blood taken before or within 7 days of starting treatment. The protocol used for the library was the immunoSEQ multiplex PCR assay. Imported from immuneACCESS, the table was reduced by TCRdb to in-frame sequences with V and J called. These copies leave out some clones; in studies compared against another copy, an unresolved V gene accounts for under half, and the cause of the remainder is not known. In all, the sample holds tens of thousands of clones, and just over 90% of those were seen once. 6.5% to 8.5% of the sample lies in the top ten. Sequencing used PBMCs, obtained at tuberculosis diagnosis. The receptors derive from an adult with tuberculosis. Some clones in this sample may be carry-over from other donors' samples.

This chain connects TRBV2 to TRBJ1-6, with 8 bases that match TRBD1. Germline CDR1 is SNHLY and CDR2 is FYNNEI. With 5 bases clipped from V and 8 bases from J, the junction kept 11 bases outside the gene matches. The CDR3 extends over 16 amino acids. CDR3 in amino acids: CASSFSPGQVYSPLHF. CDR3 bases: TGTGCCAGCAGTTTTAGTCCGGGACAGGTCTATTCACCCCTCCACTTT.

The rearrangement links TRBV6-1 to TRBJ2-7, with D unresolved. The CDR3 contains 14 residues. CDR1 and CDR2 (germline): MNHNS, SASEGT. V was shortened by 7 bases and J by 0 bases, with 13 bases between the two germline ends. The CDR3 loop reads CASTQTPTSYEQYF. CDR3 bases: TGTGCCAGCACACAGACACCGACCTCCTACGAGCAGTACTTC.

The CDR3 reads CASSLAMGLLSYEQYF. In DNA, the CDR3 is TGTGCCAGCAGCCTAGCGATGGGGCTCCTCTCCTACGAGCAGTACTTC. The rearrangement links TRBV13 to TRBJ2-7, with a tentative D call TRBD2 (6 bases). Germline V gene lookup returns CDR1 PRHDT and CDR2 FYEKMQ (reference sequence). Trimming removed 5 bases from V and 0 bases from J, with 17 bases in between. CDR3 length equals 16 residues. The whole variable domain, remainder taken from reference TRBV13 and TRBJ2-7, is AAGVIQSPRHLIKEKRETATLKCYPIPRHDTVYWYQQGPGQDPQFLISFYEKMQSDKGSIPDRFSAQQFSDYHSELNMSSLELGDSALYFCASSLAMGLLSYEQYFGPGTRLTVT.

The rearrangement uses TRBV2 and TRBJ1-1, with TRBD1 identical over 8 bases. The CDR3 runs 18 residues. Germline assignment: CDR1 SNHLY and CDR2 FYNNEI. Trimming cost V 6 bases and J 0 bases; bases outside gene matches: 15. CDR3 sequence (DNA): TGTGCCAGCAGGGTAACTATCTACCGGACAGGGATGAACACTGAAGCTTTCTTT. Protein: CASRVTIYRTGMNTEAFF.

V gene TRBV25-1 combines with J gene TRBJ2-7; tentatively, D is TRBD2 (6 bases). V lost 5 bases to trimming and J lost 0 bases, with 17 bases between them. The CDR3 contains 16 residues. Germline V CDR1 and CDR2: MGHDK, SYGVNS. The CDR3 nucleotides are TGTGCCAGCAGTACTCTTTGGGACTCGAGCTCCTACGAGCAGTACTTC. Its protein product is CASSTLWDSSSYEQYF.

The gene calls are TRBV10-3 and TRBJ1-2; D ambiguous. Germline values: CDR1 ENHRY, CDR2 SYGVKD. Between the trimmed V and J ends, which lost 0 bases and 2 bases, there was a span of 10 bases. The CDR3 consists of 15 residues. This CDR3 is CAISESEAVNYGYTF. The CDR3 region has the DNA TGTGCCATCAGTGAGTCGGAGGCGGTGAACTATGGCTACACCTTC.

V usage is TRBV19 and J usage is TRBJ1-5; a weak D match, TRBD1 (5 bases). This CDR3 is built from 14 residues. Germline V gene data show CDR1 as LNHDA and CDR2 as SQIVND (reference sequence). Trimming removed 11 bases at V and 5 bases at J, with 19 bases between. This CDR3 is CAASQKEGHQPQHF. The CDR3 DNA sequence: TGTGCCGCGTCCCAAAAGGAGGGGCATCAGCCCCAGCATTTT.

This chain joins TRBV10-3 and TRBJ2-1; 7 nucleotides agree with TRBD2. The CDR3 has 12 amino acids. In germline, CDR1 is ENHRY, CDR2 SYGVKD. V trimming: 4 bases; J trimming: 9 bases; junction bases outside the gene matches: 3. The CDR3 protein is CAISGREGEQFF. Written as DNA, the CDR3 is TGTGCCATCAGTGGGAGGGAGGGTGAGCAGTTCTTC.

The rearrangement uses TRBV5-6 and TRBJ1-5; D uncertain. Germline assignment: CDR1 SGHDT and CDR2 YYEEEE. The CDR3 sequence is 14 residues long. V was pared by 0 bases and J by 9 bases, with 13 bases between. DNA of the CDR3: TGTGCCAGCAGCTTGGCCGGCAGTTCGGGGCCCCAGCATTTT. This codes for CASSLAGSSGPQHF.

The rearrangement uses TRBV19 and TRBJ2-7; tentatively, D is TRBD1 (6 bases). The V gene's germline CDR1 is LNHDA and CDR2 SQIVND (reference sequence). The CDR3 has 14 amino acids. The V end lost 3 bases, the J end lost 3 bases, and 12 bases lay between the germline ends. CDR3 nucleotides: TGTGCCAGTAGTATGGGGGCAGGGAACTACGAGCAGTACTTC. Its translation is CASSMGAGNYEQYF.

The gene calls are TRBV18 and TRBJ1-3; 7 bases fit TRBD1. Germline CDR1 KGHSH, CDR2 LQKENI. With V trimmed by 2 bases and J by 5 bases, 12 bases remained unmatched. The CDR3 runs to 17 residues. The CDR3 coding sequence is TGTGCCAGCTCACCAGACATGACAGGGTGGTCTCGAAACACCATATATTTT. Encoded protein: CASSPDMTGWSRNTIYF. Looking up the rest from reference TRBV18 and TRBJ1-3 gives the full variable domain: NAGVMQNPRHLVRRRGQEARLRCSPMKGHSHVYWYRQLPEEGLKFMVYLQKENIIDESGMPKERFSAEFPKEGPSILRIQQVVRGDSAAYFCASSPDMTGWSRNTIYFGEGSWLTVV.

This clone was recorded a few times. V gene TRBV7-9 combines with J gene TRBJ1-5; D possibly corresponds to TRBD1 (5 bases). The CDR3 has 14 amino acids. V lost 8 bases, J lost 1 base, and 12 bases lay in between. Looked up from germline, CDR1 is SEHNR and CDR2 is FQNEAQ (reference sequence). The CDR3 spells CASSREGSNQPQHF. The CDR3 DNA is TGTGCCAGCTCCCGGGAGGGGAGCAATCAGCCCCAGCATTTT.